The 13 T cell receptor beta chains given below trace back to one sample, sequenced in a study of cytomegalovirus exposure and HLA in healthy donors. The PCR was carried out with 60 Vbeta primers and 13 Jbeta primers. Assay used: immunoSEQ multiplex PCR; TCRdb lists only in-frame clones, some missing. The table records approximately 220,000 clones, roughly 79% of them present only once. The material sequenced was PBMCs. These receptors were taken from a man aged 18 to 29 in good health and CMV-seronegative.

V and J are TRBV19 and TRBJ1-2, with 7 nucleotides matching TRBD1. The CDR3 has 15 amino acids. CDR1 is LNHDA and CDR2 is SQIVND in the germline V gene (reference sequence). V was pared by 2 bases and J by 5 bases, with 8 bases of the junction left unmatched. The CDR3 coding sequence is TGTGCCAGTAGTATAACAGGGGCGCCGGGGTATGGCTACACCTTC. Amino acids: CASSITGAPGYGYTF.

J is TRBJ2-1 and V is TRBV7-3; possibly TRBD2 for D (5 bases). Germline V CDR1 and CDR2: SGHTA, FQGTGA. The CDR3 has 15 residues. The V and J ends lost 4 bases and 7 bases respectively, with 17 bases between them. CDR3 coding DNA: TGTGCCAGCAGCTCCGGGATGATGGGAGTAAATGAGCAGTTCTTC. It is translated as CASSSGMMGVNEQFF.

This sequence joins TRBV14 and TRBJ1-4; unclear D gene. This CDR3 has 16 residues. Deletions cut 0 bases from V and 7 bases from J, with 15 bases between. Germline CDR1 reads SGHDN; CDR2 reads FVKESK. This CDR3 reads CASSQEVGEPTEKLFF. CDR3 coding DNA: TGTGCCAGCAGCCAAGAGGTCGGAGAACCAACTGAAAAACTGTTTTTT.

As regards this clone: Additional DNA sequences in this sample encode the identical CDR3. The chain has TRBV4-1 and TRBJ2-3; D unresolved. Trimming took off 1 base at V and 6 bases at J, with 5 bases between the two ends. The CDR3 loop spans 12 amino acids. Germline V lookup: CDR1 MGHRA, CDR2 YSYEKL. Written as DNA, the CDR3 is TGCGCCAGCAGCCAAGGCGCGGATACGCAGTATTTT. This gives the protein CASSQGADTQYF.

In nucleotides, the CDR3 is TGTGCCAGCAGCTTAGTCGGGGAATCGACTGAAGCTTTCTTT. It translates to CASSLVGESTEAFF. The chain carries TRBV7-9 and TRBJ1-1; D remains ambiguous. Germline V gene lookup returns CDR1 SEHNR and CDR2 FQNEAQ (reference sequence). The V end lost 1 base, the J end lost 5 bases, and 11 bases lay between the germline ends. This CDR3 region has 14 residues.

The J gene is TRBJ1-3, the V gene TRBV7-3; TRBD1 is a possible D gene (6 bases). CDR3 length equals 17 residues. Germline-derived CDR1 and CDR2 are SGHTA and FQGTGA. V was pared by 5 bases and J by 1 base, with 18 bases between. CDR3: CASSAHPDRSSGNTIYF. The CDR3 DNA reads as TGTGCCAGCAGCGCTCACCCGGACAGATCGTCTGGAAACACCATATATTTT.

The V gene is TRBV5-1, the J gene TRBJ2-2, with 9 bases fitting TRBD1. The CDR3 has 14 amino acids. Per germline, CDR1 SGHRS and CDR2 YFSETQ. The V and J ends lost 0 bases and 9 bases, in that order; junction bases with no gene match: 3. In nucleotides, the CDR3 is TGCGCCAGCAGCTTGGGGACAGGGGTCCGGGAGCTGTTTTTT. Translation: CASSLGTGVRELFF.

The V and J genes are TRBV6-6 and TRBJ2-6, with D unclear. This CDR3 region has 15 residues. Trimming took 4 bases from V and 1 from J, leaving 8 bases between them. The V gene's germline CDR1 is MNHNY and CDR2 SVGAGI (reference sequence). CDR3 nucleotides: TGTGCCAGCAGTTCGAGGATGTCTGGGGCCAACGTCCTGACTTTC. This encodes CASSSRMSGANVLTF.

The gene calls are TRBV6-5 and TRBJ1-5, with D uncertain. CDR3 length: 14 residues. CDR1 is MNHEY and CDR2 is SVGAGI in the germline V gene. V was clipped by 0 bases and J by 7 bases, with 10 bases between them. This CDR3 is CASSYSSPTQPQHF. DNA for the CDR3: TGTGCCAGCAGTTACTCGTCCCCTACCCAGCCCCAGCATTTT.

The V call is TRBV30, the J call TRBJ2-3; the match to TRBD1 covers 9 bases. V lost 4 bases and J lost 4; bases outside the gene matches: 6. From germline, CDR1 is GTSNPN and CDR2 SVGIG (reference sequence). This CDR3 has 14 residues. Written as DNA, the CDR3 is TGTGCCTGGAACACAGGGGGCAGGTCAGATACGCAGTATTTT. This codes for CAWNTGGRSDTQYF. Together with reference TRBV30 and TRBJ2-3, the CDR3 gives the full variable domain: SQTIHQWPATLVQPVGSPLSLECTVEGTSNPNLYWYRQAAGRGLQLLFYSVGIGQISSEVPQNLSASRPQDRQFILSSKKLLLSDSGFYLCAWNTGGRSDTQYFGPGTRLTVL.

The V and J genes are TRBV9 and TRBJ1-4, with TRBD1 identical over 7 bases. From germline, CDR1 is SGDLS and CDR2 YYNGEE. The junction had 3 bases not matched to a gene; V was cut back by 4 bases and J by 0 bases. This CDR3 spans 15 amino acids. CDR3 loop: CASSLTGATNEKLFF. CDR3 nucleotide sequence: TGTGCCAGCAGCCTCACAGGGGCAACTAATGAAAAACTGTTTTTT. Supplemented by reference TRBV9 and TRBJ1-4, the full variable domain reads DSGVTQTPKHLITATGQRVTLRCSPRSGDLSVYWYQQSLDQGLQFLIQYYNGEERAKGNILERFSAQQFPDLHSELNLSSLELGDSALYFCASSLTGATNEKLFFGSGTQLSVL.

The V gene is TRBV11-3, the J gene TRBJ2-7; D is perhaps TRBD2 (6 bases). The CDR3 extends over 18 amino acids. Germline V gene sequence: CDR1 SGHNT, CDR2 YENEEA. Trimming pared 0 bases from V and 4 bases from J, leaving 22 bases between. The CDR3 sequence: CASSLDGRSGPGTYEQYF. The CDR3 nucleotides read TGTGCCAGCAGCTTAGATGGGAGGTCGGGACCCGGAACGTACGAGCAGTACTTC.

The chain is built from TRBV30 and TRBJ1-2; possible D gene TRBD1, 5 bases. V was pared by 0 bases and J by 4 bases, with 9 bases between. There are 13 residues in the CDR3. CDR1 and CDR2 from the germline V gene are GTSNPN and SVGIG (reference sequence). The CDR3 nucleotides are TGTGCCTGGAGTGTACGCAGGGTCTATGGCTACACCTTC. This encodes CAWSVRRVYGYTF.